The clone carrying this T cell receptor (beta chain) has a count of ten or more. The sample comes from a study of T-cell reconstitution after alpha-beta-depleted transplantation in children. Construction of the TCRbeta library involved unique molecular identifiers. TCRdb re-called the PCR reads with MiXCR, one entry per CDR3 protein. The table lists under 140,000 distinct CDR3 sequences, 10% of them singletons. The source is a human donor who donated a stem cell graft to a child with acute lymphoblastic leukemia. This material consisted of PBMCs from the stem cell graft donor, taken from the stem cell graft.

In nucleotides, the CDR3 is TGTGCCAGCAGGGGGCAGGGCTATGGCTACACCTTC. The encoded protein is CASRGQGYGYTF. The chain employs TRBV27 and TRBJ1-2, with a weak D call TRBD1 (5 bases). The CDR3 spans 12 residues. CDR1 is MNHEY and CDR2 is SMNVEV in the germline V gene (reference sequence). V was trimmed by 6 bases and J by 4 bases, leaving 9 bases between them.